This T cell receptor beta chain was captured by sequencing in a study of T cells in Graves' hyperthyroidism and ophthalmopathy. General study findings and limits: Onset of ophthalmopathy came a median roughly 6.4 months after the model predicted it.

Concerning this clonotype: Antigen unknown.

Uncontrolled infection, other autoimmune disease, pregnancy or lactation barred patients from enrollment. The CDR3 regions of TCR beta were amplified from RNA transcripts. Carried out on the TCR CDR3, a first-round RT-PCR used the HTBI primer set. TCRdb re-analysed the multiplex PCR reads in MiXCR, keeping a single row per CDR3 protein. The table records fewer than 750,000 distinct CDR3 sequences, more than 14% of them present only once. CDR1 is DFQATT, CDR2 SNEGSKA, per germline (reference sequence). V lost 6 bases to trimming and J lost 1 base; unmatched junction nucleotides: 8. The length of the CDR3 is 16 residues.

The receptor's source is a woman aged 50 to 60 with Graves' ophthalmopathy. The rearrangement joins TRBV20-1 to TRBJ2-3; 12 nucleotides line up with TRBD2. The material sequenced was blood. In nucleotides, the CDR3 is TGCAGTGCAAATCTAGCGGGAGGGACGGGCACAGATACGCAGTATTTT. Translation gives CSANLAGGTGTDTQYF.